One T cell receptor (beta chain) is described in this entry. V was shortened by 5 bases and J by 8 bases, with 15 bases between the two germline ends. Per the germline V gene, CDR1 is WNHNN and CDR2 is SYGVQD (reference sequence). This CDR3 has 14 amino acids. The record originates from a study of blood T cell repertoires in COVID-19. Study background: COVID-19 samples from acute and convalescent phases originated in the United States, Italy and Spain.

Profiled with immunoSEQ multiplex PCR; TCRdb holds only in-frame clones, not every one. The table records approximately 300,000 clones, 80% to 95% of them present only once. This chain connects TRBV10-1 to TRBJ1-4, with a weak D call TRBD1 (5 bases). Sequencing was performed on peripheral blood. This sequence was found in a woman aged 25 to 39 with COVID-19, enrolled during active disease. The CDR3 spells CASSPRGGREKLFF. The CDR3 nucleotides are TGCGCCAGCAGTCCTAGGGGAGGTCGCGAAAAACTGTTTTTT.